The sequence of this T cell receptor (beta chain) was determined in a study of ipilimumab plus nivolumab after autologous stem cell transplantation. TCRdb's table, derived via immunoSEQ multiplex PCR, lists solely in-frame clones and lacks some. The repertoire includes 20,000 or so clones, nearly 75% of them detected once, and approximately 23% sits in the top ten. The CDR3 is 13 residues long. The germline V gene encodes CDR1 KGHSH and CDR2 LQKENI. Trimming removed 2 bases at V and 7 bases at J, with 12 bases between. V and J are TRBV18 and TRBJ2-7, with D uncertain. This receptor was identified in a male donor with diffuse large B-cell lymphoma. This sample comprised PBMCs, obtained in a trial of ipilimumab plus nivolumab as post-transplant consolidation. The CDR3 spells CASSPTSSPEQYF. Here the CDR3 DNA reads TGTGCCAGCTCACCAACGTCTAGTCCGGAGCAGTACTTC.